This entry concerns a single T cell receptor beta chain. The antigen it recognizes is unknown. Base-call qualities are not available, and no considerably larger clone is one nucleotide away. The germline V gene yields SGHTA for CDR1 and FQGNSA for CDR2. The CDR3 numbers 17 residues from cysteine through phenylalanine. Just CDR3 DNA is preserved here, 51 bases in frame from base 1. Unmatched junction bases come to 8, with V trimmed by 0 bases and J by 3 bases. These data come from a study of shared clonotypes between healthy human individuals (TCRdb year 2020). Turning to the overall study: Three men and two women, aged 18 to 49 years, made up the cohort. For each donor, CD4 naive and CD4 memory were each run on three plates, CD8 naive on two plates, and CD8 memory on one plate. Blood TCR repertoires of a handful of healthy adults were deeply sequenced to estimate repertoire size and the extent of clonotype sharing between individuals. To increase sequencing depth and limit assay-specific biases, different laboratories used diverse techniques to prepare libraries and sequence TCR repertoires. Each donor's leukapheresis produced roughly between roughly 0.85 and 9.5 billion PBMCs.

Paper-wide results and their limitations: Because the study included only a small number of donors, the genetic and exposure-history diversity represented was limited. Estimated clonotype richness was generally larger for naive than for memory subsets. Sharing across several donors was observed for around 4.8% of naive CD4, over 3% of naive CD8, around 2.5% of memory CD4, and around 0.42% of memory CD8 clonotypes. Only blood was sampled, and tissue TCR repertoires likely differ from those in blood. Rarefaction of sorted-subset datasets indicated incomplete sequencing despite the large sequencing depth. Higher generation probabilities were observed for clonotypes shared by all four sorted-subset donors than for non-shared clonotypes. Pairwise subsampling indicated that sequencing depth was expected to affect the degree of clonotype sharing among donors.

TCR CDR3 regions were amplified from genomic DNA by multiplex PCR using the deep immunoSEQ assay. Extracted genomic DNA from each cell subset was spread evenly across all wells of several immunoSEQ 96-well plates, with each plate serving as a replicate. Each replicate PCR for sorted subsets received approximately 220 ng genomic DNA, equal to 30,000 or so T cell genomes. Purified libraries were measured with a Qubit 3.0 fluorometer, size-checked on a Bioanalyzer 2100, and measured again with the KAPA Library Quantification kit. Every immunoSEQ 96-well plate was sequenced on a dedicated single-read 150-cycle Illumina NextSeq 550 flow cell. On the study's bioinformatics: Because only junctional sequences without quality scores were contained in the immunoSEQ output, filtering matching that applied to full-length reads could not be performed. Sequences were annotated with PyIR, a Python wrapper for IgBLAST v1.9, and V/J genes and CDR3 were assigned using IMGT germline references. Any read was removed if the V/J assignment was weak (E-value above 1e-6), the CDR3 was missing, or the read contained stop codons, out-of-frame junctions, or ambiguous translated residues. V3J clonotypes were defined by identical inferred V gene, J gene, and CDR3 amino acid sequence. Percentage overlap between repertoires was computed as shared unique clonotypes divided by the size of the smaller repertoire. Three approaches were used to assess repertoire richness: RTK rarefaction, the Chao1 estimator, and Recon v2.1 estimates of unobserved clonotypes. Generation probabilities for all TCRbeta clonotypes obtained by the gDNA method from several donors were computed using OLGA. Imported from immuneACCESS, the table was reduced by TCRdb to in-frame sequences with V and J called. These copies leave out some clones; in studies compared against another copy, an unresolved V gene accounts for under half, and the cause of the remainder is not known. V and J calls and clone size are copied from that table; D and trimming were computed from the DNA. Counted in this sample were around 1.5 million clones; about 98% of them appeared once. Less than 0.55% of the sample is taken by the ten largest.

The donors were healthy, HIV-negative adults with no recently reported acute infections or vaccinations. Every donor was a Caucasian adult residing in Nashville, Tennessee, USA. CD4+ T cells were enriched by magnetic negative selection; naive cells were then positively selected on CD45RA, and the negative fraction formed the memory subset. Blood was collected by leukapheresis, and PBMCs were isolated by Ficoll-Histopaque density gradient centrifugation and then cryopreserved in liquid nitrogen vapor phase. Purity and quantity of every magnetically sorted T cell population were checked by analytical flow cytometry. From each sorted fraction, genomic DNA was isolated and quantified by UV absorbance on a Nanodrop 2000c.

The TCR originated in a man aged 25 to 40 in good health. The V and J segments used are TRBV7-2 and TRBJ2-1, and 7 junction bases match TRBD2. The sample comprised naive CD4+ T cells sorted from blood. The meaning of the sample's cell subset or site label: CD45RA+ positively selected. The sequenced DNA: TGTGCCAGCAGCTTAGCTCTCCTAGCGGAGGGCTACAATGAGCAGTTCTTC. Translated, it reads CASSLALLAEGYNEQFF. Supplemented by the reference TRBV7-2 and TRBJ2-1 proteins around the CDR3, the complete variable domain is GAGVSQSPSNKVTEKGKDVELRCDPISGHTALYWYRQSLGQGLEFLIYFQGNSAPDKSGLPSDRFSAERTGGSVSTLTIQRTQQEDSAVYLCASSLALLAEGYNEQFFGPGTRLTVL.